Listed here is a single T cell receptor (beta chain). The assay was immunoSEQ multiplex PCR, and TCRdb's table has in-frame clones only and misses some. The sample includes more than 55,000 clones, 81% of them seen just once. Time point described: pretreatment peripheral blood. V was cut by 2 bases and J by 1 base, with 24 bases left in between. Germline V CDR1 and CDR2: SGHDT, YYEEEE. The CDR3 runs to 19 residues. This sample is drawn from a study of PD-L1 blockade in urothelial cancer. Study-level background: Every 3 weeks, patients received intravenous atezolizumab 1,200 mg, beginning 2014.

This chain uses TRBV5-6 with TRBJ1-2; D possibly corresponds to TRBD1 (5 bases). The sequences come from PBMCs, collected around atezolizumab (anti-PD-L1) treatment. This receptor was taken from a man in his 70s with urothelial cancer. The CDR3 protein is CASSFWVSHGQGFNYGYTF. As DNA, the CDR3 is TGTGCCAGCAGCTTCTGGGTCAGTCACGGGCAGGGATTTAACTATGGCTACACCTTC.